A single sample gave rise to the 19 T cell receptor beta chains below, sequenced in a study of identical twins' blood T cells. TCRdb re-analysed the 5' RACE reads in MiXCR, keeping a single row per CDR3 protein. The sample lists 400,000 or so distinct CDR3 sequences, over 25% occurring once. The source material was PBMCs. Receptors originate from a woman between 18 and 55 years old in good health.

Points on this clonotype: Sequence at one end of the junction differs from germline and may be a read error. V and J are TRBV18 and TRBJ2-7; D unclear. The CDR3 spans 16 residues. Germline-derived CDR1 and CDR2 are KGHSH and LQKENI. The CDR3 DNA is TGTGCCAGGTCACCAAATTCGAGGTTTACAAAATCCGAGCAGTACTTC. This codes for CARSPNSRFTKSEQYF.

V is TRBV18 and J is TRBJ1-6; D ambiguous. In germline, CDR1 is KGHSH, CDR2 LQKENI. V dropped 6 bases and J dropped 8 bases, with 17 bases sitting between them. CDR3 length: 15 amino acids. In DNA form, the CDR3 reads TGTGCCAGCTCGTTGGGAAGAGAGGGTCATTCACCCCTCCACTTT. Translated, it gives CASSLGREGHSPLHF.

The table lists this clonotype with a few counts. The CDR3 sequence is CSARVDPQSAEAFF. DNA for the CDR3: TGCAGTGCTAGAGTCGACCCTCAGAGCGCTGAAGCTTTCTTT. The chain carries TRBV20-1 and TRBJ1-1; D is uncertain. Germline CDR1 reads DFQATT; CDR2 reads SNEGSKA (reference sequence). This CDR3 region has 14 residues. The V end was cut by 1 base, the J end by 6 bases, with 15 bases between.

The V call is TRBV5-1, the J call TRBJ1-1; D is undetermined. Germline V gene lookup returns CDR1 SGHRS and CDR2 YFSETQ. The CDR3 is 15 residues long. V lost 4 bases, J lost 0 bases, and 13 bases lay in between. The CDR3 bases are TGCGCCAGCAGCCCTTCAGAGAGAATGAACACTGAAGCTTTCTTT. This translates into CASSPSERMNTEAFF. Drawing the rest from reference TRBV5-1 and TRBJ1-1, the complete variable domain is KAGVTQTPRYLIKTRGQQVTLSCSPISGHRSVSWYQQTPGQGLQFLFEYFSETQRNKGNFPGRFSGRQFSNSRSEMNVSTLELGDSALYLCASSPSERMNTEAFFGQGTRLTVV.

The gene calls are TRBV2 and TRBJ1-6; possible D gene TRBD1, 5 bases. The CDR3 is made up of 17 amino acids. Trimming shortened V by 4 bases and J by 0 bases, and 13 bases separated the two germline ends. The germline CDR1 and CDR2 sequences are SNHLY and FYNNEI. The CDR3 spells CASSGPRGSSYNSPLHF. The CDR3 bases are TGTGCCAGCAGTGGCCCCCGGGGCTCCTCCTATAATTCACCCCTCCACTTT.

This clonotype came up a few times. CDR3 sequence reads: CASSQVLWHPAGVTDTQYF. CDR3 DNA: TGCGCCAGCAGCCAAGTCCTATGGCATCCGGCGGGGGTAACAGATACGCAGTATTTT. J is TRBJ2-3 and V is TRBV4-3, with 7 bases that match TRBD2. This CDR3 region has 19 residues. The germline V gene has CDR1 LGHNA and CDR2 YSLEER. The J segment lost 3 bases and the V segment lost 1 base, leaving 16 bases of the junction unmatched.

The chain couples TRBV3-1 to TRBJ1-1; possibly TRBD1 for D (5 bases). The V end lost 1 base, the J end lost 4 bases, and 13 bases lay between the germline ends. This CDR3 is built from 15 residues. CDR1 is LGHDT and CDR2 is YNNKEL in the germline V gene (reference sequence). CDR3: CASSQAVRAPTEAFF. The CDR3 DNA reads as TGTGCCAGCAGCCAAGCGGTCAGGGCCCCCACTGAAGCTTTCTTT.

The chain couples TRBV5-1 to TRBJ1-5; 7 nucleotides match TRBD1. Germline-derived CDR1 and CDR2 are SGHRS and YFSETQ. The V gene end was trimmed by 5 bases and the J gene end by 4 bases; junction bases not matched to a gene: 9. CDR3 length: 15 residues. The CDR3 sequence is CASSPAQGSNQPQHF. The DNA for the CDR3 is TGCGCCAGCAGTCCAGCACAGGGGAGTAATCAGCCCCAGCATTTT.

V is TRBV3-1 and J is TRBJ1-4, with a weak D call TRBD1 (6 bases). V was pared by 7 bases and J by 5 bases, with 14 bases between. The CDR3 is 14 amino acids. The V gene's germline CDR1 is LGHDT and CDR2 YNNKEL (reference sequence). This chain's CDR3 is CASIRGQINEKLFF. Here the CDR3 DNA reads TGTGCCAGCATCCGAGGACAGATAAATGAAAAACTGTTTTTT.

The CDR3 DNA follows: TGCGCCAGCAGCTTAAAATCGGGAGGGAACAATGAGCAGTTCTTC. It translates to CASSLKSGGNNEQFF. The rearrangement uses TRBV5-1 and TRBJ2-1; 8 bases line up with TRBD2. Trimming removed 2 bases from V and 5 bases from J; junction bases left unmatched: 6. The CDR3 contains 15 residues. Germline lookup yields CDR1 SGHRS and CDR2 YFSETQ.

This clonotype was observed a handful of times. This chain links TRBV29-1 with TRBJ1-2, with 7 nucleotides matching TRBD1. Germline V gene lookup returns CDR1 SQVTM and CDR2 ANQGSEA. The trim removed 6 bases at V and 3 bases at J, leaving 10 bases unmatched. The CDR3 length is 14 residues. CDR3 region: CSVKLQGTHYGYTF. DNA of the CDR3: TGCAGCGTGAAGCTACAGGGGACCCACTATGGCTACACCTTC.

This clonotype was counted a few times. The chain uses TRBV6-5 and TRBJ1-1; D is perhaps TRBD1 (5 bases). V was shortened by 8 bases and J by 6 bases, with 10 bases between the two germline ends. In germline, CDR1 is MNHEY, CDR2 SVGAGI. The CDR3 totals 11 residues. CDR3 residues: CASVGAAEAFF. The CDR3 bases are TGTGCCAGCGTTGGGGCGGCTGAAGCTTTCTTT.

This chain uses TRBV5-1 with TRBJ1-6; no reliable D call. V was shortened by 0 bases and J by 4 bases, with 8 bases between the two germline ends. This CDR3 contains 15 residues. Germline V gene data show CDR1 as SGHRS and CDR2 as YFSETQ. CDR3 amino acids: CASSLEFGYNSPLHF. The CDR3 DNA reads as TGCGCCAGCAGCTTGGAATTCGGTTATAATTCACCCCTCCACTTT. Supplemented by reference TRBV5-1 and TRBJ1-6, the full variable domain reads KAGVTQTPRYLIKTRGQQVTLSCSPISGHRSVSWYQQTPGQGLQFLFEYFSETQRNKGNFPGRFSGRQFSNSRSEMNVSTLELGDSALYLCASSLEFGYNSPLHFGNGTRLTVT.

This clonotype was observed a handful of times. This chain uses TRBV20-1 with TRBJ1-5; no clear D. CDR3 size: 12 residues. Trimming took off 5 bases at V and 6 bases at J, with 11 bases between the two ends. Germline V lookup: CDR1 DFQATT, CDR2 SNEGSKA (reference sequence). The CDR3 is CSAGKGSQPQHF. As DNA, the CDR3 is TGCAGTGCTGGTAAGGGTTCTCAGCCCCAGCATTTT.

This clonotype is medium-sized by share. The V and J genes are TRBV6-4 and TRBJ2-3, with 12 bases fitting TRBD2. The V gene end was trimmed by 6 bases and the J gene end by 5 bases; junction bases not matched to a gene: 3. In germline, CDR1 is MRHNA, CDR2 SNTAGT. The length of the CDR3 is 14 residues. In nucleotides, the CDR3 is TGTGCCAGCAGCCCTAGCGGGGGGGAAGATACGCAGTATTTT. It is translated as CASSPSGGEDTQYF.

The chain is built from TRBV6-2 or TRBV6-3 and TRBJ1-5, with D hard to call. Per the germline V gene, CDR1 is MNHEY and CDR2 is SVGEGT. This CDR3 has 12 residues. The V gene lost 5 bases and the J gene lost 5 bases, with 7 bases spanning the gap. CDR3 sequence: CASSRRDQPQHF. CDR3 DNA sequence: TGTGCCAGCAGTCGGAGGGATCAGCCCCAGCATTTT.

The genes are TRBV5-6 and TRBJ2-4, with TRBD2 matching over 8 bases. Unmatched junction bases numbered 5, after V lost 4 bases and J lost 8 bases. Germline V lookup: CDR1 SGHDT, CDR2 YYEEEE. There are 13 residues in the CDR3. CDR3 sequence: CASSRTSPYIQYF. CDR3 nucleotides: TGTGCCAGCAGCCGGACTAGCCCGTACATTCAGTACTTC.

The V and J genes are TRBV20-1 and TRBJ2-1, with D uncertain. From germline, CDR1 is DFQATT and CDR2 SNEGSKA (reference sequence). CDR3 length equals 13 residues. The V and J ends lost 1 base and 4 bases respectively, with 8 bases between them. The CDR3 sequence: CSARAPSYNEQFF. The CDR3 DNA reads as TGCAGTGCTAGAGCCCCGTCTTACAATGAGCAGTTCTTC.

The V gene is TRBV5-1, the J gene TRBJ2-1, with 9 bases matching TRBD2. CDR1 SGHRS and CDR2 YFSETQ come from the germline V gene. The V and J ends lost 3 bases and 7 bases, in that order; junction bases with no gene match: 8. This CDR3 is 15 amino acids long. The CDR3 bases are TGCGCCAGCAGCTACGGGACTAGCCTAAGAAATGAGCAGTTCTTC. Its translation is CASSYGTSLRNEQFF.